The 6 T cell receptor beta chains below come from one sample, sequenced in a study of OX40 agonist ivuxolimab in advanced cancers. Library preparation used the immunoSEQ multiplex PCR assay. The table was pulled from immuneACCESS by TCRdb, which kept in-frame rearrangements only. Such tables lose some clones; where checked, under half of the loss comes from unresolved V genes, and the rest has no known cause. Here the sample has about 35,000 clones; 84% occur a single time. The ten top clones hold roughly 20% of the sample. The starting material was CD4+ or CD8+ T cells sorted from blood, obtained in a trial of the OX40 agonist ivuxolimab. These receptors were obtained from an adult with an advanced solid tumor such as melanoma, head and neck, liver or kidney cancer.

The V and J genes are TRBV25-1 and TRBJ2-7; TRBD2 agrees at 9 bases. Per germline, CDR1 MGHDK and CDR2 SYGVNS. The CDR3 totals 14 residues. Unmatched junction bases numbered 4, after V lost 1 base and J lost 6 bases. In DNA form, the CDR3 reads TGTGCCAGCAGTGAATTAGCTAGCGGGGCCGAGCAGTACTTC. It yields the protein CASSELASGAEQYF.

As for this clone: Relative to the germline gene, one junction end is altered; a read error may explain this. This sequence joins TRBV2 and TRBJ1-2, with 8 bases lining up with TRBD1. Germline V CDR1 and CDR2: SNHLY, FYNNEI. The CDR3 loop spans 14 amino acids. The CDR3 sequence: CASSLGTGAYGHTF. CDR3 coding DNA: TGTGCCAGCAGCCTCGGGACAGGAGCGTATGGCCACACCTTC.

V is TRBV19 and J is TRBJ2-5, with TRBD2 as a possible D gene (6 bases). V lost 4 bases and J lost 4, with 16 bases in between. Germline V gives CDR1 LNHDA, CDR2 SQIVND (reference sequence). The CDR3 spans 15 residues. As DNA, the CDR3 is TGTGCCAGTAGTAATGTTTGGGGGGACGGAGAGACCCAGTACTTC. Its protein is CASSNVWGDGETQYF.

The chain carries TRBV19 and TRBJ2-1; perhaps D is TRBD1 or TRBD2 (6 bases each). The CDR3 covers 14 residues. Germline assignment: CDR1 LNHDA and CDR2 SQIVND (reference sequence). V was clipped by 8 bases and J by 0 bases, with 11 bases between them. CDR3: CASGGLNSYNEQFF. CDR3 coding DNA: TGTGCCAGTGGGGGGCTTAACTCCTACAATGAGCAGTTCTTC.

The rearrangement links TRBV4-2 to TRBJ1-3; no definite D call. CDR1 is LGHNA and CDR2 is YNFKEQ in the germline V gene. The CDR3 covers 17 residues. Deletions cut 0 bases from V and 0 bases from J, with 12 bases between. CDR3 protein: CASSQEEGSNSGNTIYF. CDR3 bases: TGTGCCAGCAGCCAAGAGGAGGGCAGTAACTCTGGAAACACCATATATTTT.

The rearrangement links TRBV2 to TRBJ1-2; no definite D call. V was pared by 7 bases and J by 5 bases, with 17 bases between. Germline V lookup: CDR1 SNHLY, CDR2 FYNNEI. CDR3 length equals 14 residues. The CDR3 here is CASMSGLRAYGYTF. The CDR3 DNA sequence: TGTGCCAGCATGAGTGGTTTAAGGGCTTATGGCTACACCTTC.